Many counts were recorded for the clone carrying this TCR beta chain. Its antigen is undetermined. Primers used in a second PCR of roughly 7 to 12 cycles were a sample-barcoded 5' primer and a J-beta primer mix. Via MiXCR, TCRdb re-called the 5' RACE reads, giving one row per CDR3 protein. The table has over 500,000 distinct CDR3 sequences, over 40% seen once. The data derive from a study of blood T cells in healthy people across ages. Isolating PBMCs gave at least 6 million of these cells per sample. Study findings and constraints: With donor CMV status unknown, expanded clonotype changes were possibly confounded. Researchers report that TCR beta diversity correlated strongly with naive T cell percentage.

The ends lost 1 base at V and 3 bases at J; junction bases unmatched: 1. The CDR3 is made up of 15 amino acids. CDR1 and CDR2 (germline): LGHNA, YNFKEQ. The receptor's source is an elderly woman in good health. Sequencing was carried out using blood. J is TRBJ2-1 and V is TRBV4-2; TRBD1 aligns across 9 bases. CDR3 sequence: CASSQGDRVYNEQFF. The CDR3 DNA is TGTGCCAGCAGCCAAGGGGACAGGGTCTACAATGAGCAGTTCTTC.